One T cell receptor beta chain is described in this entry. Study processing details: Amplification with reference gene primers provided the estimates of nucleated cell counts. The protocol was immunoSEQ multiplex PCR, while the TCRdb copy is restricted to in-frame clones and leaves out a portion. That table furnishes V, J and clone size, whereas the DNA furnished D and trimming. Among 110,000 to 150,000 clones listed, over 75% were seen once. This record comes from a study of blood T cell repertoires in COVID-19. Looking at the study overall: COVID-19 samples collected from the United States, Italy and Spain covered acute and convalescent phases. The cDNA or gDNA used as material had been derived from T cells, B-cell-depleted T cells, or PBMCs.

Germline V gene lookup returns CDR1 KGHSH and CDR2 LQKENI. Trimming removed 2 bases from V and 4 bases from J, with 9 bases in between. The CDR3 contains 15 residues. Sequenced: peripheral blood. The origin of this receptor is a human donor in a cohort sampled during active COVID-19. The V gene is TRBV18, the J gene TRBJ2-6; the D is unclear. In DNA form, the CDR3 reads TGTGCCAGCTCACCAACAGATCTCGGGGCCAACGTCCTGACTTTC. Its protein is CASSPTDLGANVLTF.